Shown below are 18 T cell receptor beta chains from a single sample sequenced in a study of T cell clusters in autoimmune cytopenias. TRB amplification used approximately 0.25 ug of peripheral blood genomic DNA. One tube held mixed TRB-A and TRB-B primer pools for touch-down PCR. TCRdb processed the multiplex PCR reads again and assigns one entry to each CDR3 protein, with no DNA. The specimen's table records about 15,000 distinct CDR3 sequences. The same data also contributed to another study, on T cell repertoires in aging, cancer and after chemotherapy.

The sample was peripheral blood. These TCRs come from a human donor in good health.

The chain carries TRBV15 and TRBJ2-7; absent DNA, TCRdb's TRBD1 call cannot be checked. CDR3 size: 14 residues. Germline V gives CDR1 LNHNV, CDR2 YYDKDF (reference sequence). The CDR3 loop is CATSAGQRNYEQYF.

This sequence joins TRBV27 and TRBJ2-2; with no DNA, the TCRdb D assignment of TRBD1 cannot be verified. The CDR3 loop spans 16 amino acids. Germline loops: CDR1 MNHEY, CDR2 SMNVEV (reference sequence). The CDR3 loop is CASSSRPLGGTGELFF.

The V and J genes are TRBV30 and TRBJ1-5. Germline V gene sequence: CDR1 GTSNPN, CDR2 SVGIG (reference sequence). The CDR3 is 14 residues long. The chain's CDR3 is CAWEDGGGNQPQHF.

The chain carries TRBV19 and TRBJ2-3; TCRdb reports TRBD1, a call that lacks DNA to check it against. The germline CDR1 and CDR2 sequences are LNHDA and SQIVND (reference sequence). The CDR3 is 14 amino acids. This CDR3 is CASSQGITADTQYF. The variable domain in full, completed from reference TRBV19 and TRBJ2-3, reads DGGITQSPKYLFRKEGQNVTLSCEQNLNHDAMYWYRQDPGQGLRLIYYSQIVNDFQKGDIAEGYSVSREKKESFPLTVTSAQKNPTAFYLCASSQGITADTQYFGPGTRLTVL.

The chain joins TRBV5-4 to TRBJ2-3; there is no DNA to check the TCRdb D call of TRBD2. CDR3 size: 15 residues. CDR1 and CDR2 from the germline V gene are SGHNT and YYREEE (reference sequence). The CDR3 loop is CASSYESGRADTQYF.

The gene calls are TRBV5-6 and TRBJ2-1; there is no DNA to check the TCRdb D call of TRBD2. Germline values: CDR1 SGHDT, CDR2 YYEEEE. The CDR3 extends over 16 amino acids. CDR3 region: CASSTLAQSSYNEQFF.

V is TRBV5-4 and J is TRBJ2-7. Germline CDR1 is SGHNT and CDR2 is YYREEE (reference sequence). The CDR3 loop spans 12 amino acids. The CDR3 sequence: CASSFGQREQYF.

The chain links TRBV6-2 or TRBV6-3 to TRBJ2-1; TCRdb picks TRBD2, but there is no DNA to check that call. The CDR3 length is 12 residues. CDR1 and CDR2 from the germline V gene are MNHEY and SVGEGT. The CDR3: CASRTLGGEQFF.

The rearrangement links TRBV7-9 to TRBJ2-7. Germline CDR1 reads SEHNR; CDR2 reads FQNEAQ (reference sequence). The CDR3 is 14 amino acids. This chain's CDR3 is CASSLGRGSYEQYF.

This clonotype is called medium-sized based on its frequency. V gene TRBV19 combines with J gene TRBJ2-1; TCRdb calls TRBD2, which cannot be checked without DNA. The CDR3 is 13 residues long. From germline, CDR1 is LNHDA and CDR2 SQIVND (reference sequence). The CDR3 loop reads CASSKREYTEQFF.

This clonotype is deemed medium-sized (0.01 to 0.1%) by its frequency. The chain employs TRBV29-1 and TRBJ2-2; the D call from TCRdb, TRBD2, cannot be confirmed without DNA. The CDR3 runs to 17 residues. Looked up from germline, CDR1 is SQVTM and CDR2 is ANQGSEA. CDR3 sequence reads: CSVYAGSRGVWTGELFF.

This chain connects TRBV6-6 to TRBJ2-1. This CDR3 spans 12 amino acids. Germline CDR1 reads MNHNY; CDR2 reads SVGAGI (reference sequence). CDR3 sequence reads: CASSYVRNEQFF.

The V gene is TRBV29-1, the J gene TRBJ1-2. This CDR3 is 13 amino acids long. Germline CDR1 and CDR2: SQVTM and ANQGSEA. CDR3 loop: CSVVTLGNYGYTF.

The rearrangement uses TRBV6-1 and TRBJ2-7. Germline lookup yields CDR1 MNHNS and CDR2 SASEGT. This CDR3 contains 13 residues. This CDR3 is CASRLDGDYEQYF.

This chain links TRBV20-1 with TRBJ2-5; TCRdb calls TRBD1, which cannot be checked without DNA. Germline CDR1 is DFQATT and CDR2 is SNEGSKA (reference sequence). CDR3 length: 13 residues. The CDR3 spells CSASQGPQETQYF.

The rearrangement joins TRBV7-2 to TRBJ1-4; the TRBD1 assignment by TCRdb is unverifiable without DNA. CDR3 size: 13 residues. In germline, CDR1 is SGHTA, CDR2 FQGNSA. CDR3 region: CASSPGVPEKLFF.

Considering frequency, this clonotype is medium-sized. The V and J genes are TRBV30 and TRBJ2-7; without DNA, the TCRdb call of TRBD2 cannot be checked. The CDR3 has 13 amino acids. The germline V gene has CDR1 GTSNPN and CDR2 SVGIG (reference sequence). The CDR3 spells CAWSSWEGGEQYF. Based on the CDR3 plus reference TRBV30 and TRBJ2-7, the full variable domain is SQTIHQWPATLVQPVGSPLSLECTVEGTSNPNLYWYRQAAGRGLQLLFYSVGIGQISSEVPQNLSASRPQDRQFILSSKKLLLSDSGFYLCAWSSWEGGEQYFGPGTRLTVT.

The chain employs TRBV19 and TRBJ1-1; the TRBD1 assignment by TCRdb is unverifiable without DNA. The germline V gene has CDR1 LNHDA and CDR2 SQIVND (reference sequence). The CDR3 has 15 residues. The CDR3 region is CASSPSGAVHTEAFF.